This paragraph covers one T cell receptor (beta chain) sequence. Unmatched junction bases numbered 7, after V lost 8 bases and J lost 4 bases. The germline V gene has CDR1 KGHSH and CDR2 LQKENI. The CDR3 has 14 amino acids. The source of the sample is a study of blood T cell repertoires in COVID-19. TCRdb's table, derived via immunoSEQ multiplex PCR, lists solely in-frame clones and lacks some. The profile covers some 70,000 clones, with around 87% appearing a single time and around 7.9% taken by the ten largest. The sequence was collected from a man aged 45 to 65 with active COVID-19. The chain combines TRBV18 with TRBJ2-2; TRBD1 agrees at 7 bases. Source material: peripheral blood. CDR3 bases: TGTGCCAGCGACGAGGGGGCGCGCACCGGGGAGCTGTTTTTT. Amino acids: CASDEGARTGELFF. The variable domain in full, with the rest retrieved from reference TRBV18 and TRBJ2-2, is NAGVMQNPRHLVRRRGQEARLRCSPMKGHSHVYWYRQLPEEGLKFMVYLQKENIIDESGMPKERFSAEFPKEGPSILRIQQVVRGDSAAYFCASDEGARTGELFFGEGSRLTVL.